These T cell receptor beta chains were read from a single sample in a study of blood T cells in healthy people across ages. TCRdb reprocessed the 5' RACE reads via MiXCR and lists one record per CDR3 protein. Of roughly 700,000 distinct CDR3 sequences listed, around half are singletons. The material sequenced was blood. The receptors originated from a woman in her sixties or seventies in good health. Both conserved end residues are part of each CDR3. The D gene is left open where the match is weak. Size tells how often a clone was seen (once, few, many) or the class of an expanded clone, and some rows leave it out.

>few|TRBJ2-1|TRBV5-1|17|TRBD2
CASSPEPGTSGYNEQFF
TGCGCCAGCAGCCCCGAACCCGGGACTAGCGGTTACAATGAGCAGTTCTTC
>few|TRBJ2-1|TRBV9|15|TRBD2
CASSDSGSSYNEQFF
TGTGCCAGCAGCGATAGCGGGAGCTCCTACAATGAGCAGTTCTTC
>.|TRBJ2-1|TRBV29-1|14|TRBD2
CSVQRTSGNNEQFF
TGCAGCGTGCAAAGGACTAGCGGGAACAATGAGCAGTTCTTC
>.|TRBJ1-1|TRBV20-1|14|.
CSARDTGLNTEAFF
TGCAGTGCTAGAGACACGGGGTTGAACACTGAAGCTTTCTTT
>.|TRBJ2-7|TRBV7-2|12|.
CASRKEGAEQYF
TGTGCCAGCAGGAAGGAGGGGGCCGAGCAGTACTTC
>.|TRBJ2-1|TRBV15|12|.
CATSRDNREQFF
TGTGCCACCAGCAGAGATAACCGAGAGCAGTTCTTC
>.|TRBJ1-1|TRBV6-1|13|.
CASSEEAEGEAFF
TGTGCCAGCAGTGAAGAAGCGGAAGGGGAAGCTTTCTTT
>few|TRBJ1-4|TRBV20-1|15|.
CSASQGLGGNEKLFF
TGCAGTGCTAGTCAGGGACTAGGTGGTAATGAAAAACTGTTTTTT
>.|TRBJ2-5|TRBV20-1|15|.
CSASGLGGSYNEQYF
TGCAGTGCTAGCGGCCTCGGAGGATCCTACAATGAGCAGTACTTC
>.|TRBJ2-7|TRBV20-1|13|.
CSASQGFYYEQYF
TGCAGTGCTAGCCAGGGATTTTACTACGAGCAGTACTTC
>.|TRBJ2-1|TRBV2|15|.
CASKAGQSSYNEQFF
TGTGCCAGCAAGGCAGGACAGAGCTCCTACAATGAGCAGTTCTTC
>few|TRBJ2-1|TRBV5-1|14|TRBD1
CASLEGQGYSEQFF
TGCGCCAGCTTAGAGGGACAGGGTTACTCTGAGCAGTTCTTC
>few|TRBJ2-7|TRBV20-1|16|.
CSPRGDSDSSAYEQYF
TGCAGTCCCCGGGGAGATTCCGACAGTTCGGCCTACGAGCAGTACTTC
>.|TRBJ2-7|TRBV18|16|.
CASSPALTGEEYEQYF
TGTGCCAGCTCACCAGCGCTAACGGGAGAGGAATACGAGCAGTACTTC
>.|TRBJ2-2|TRBV7-8|18|TRBD1
CASSLRFGQGSNTGELFF
TGTGCCAGCAGCTTAAGGTTTGGACAGGGTTCGAACACCGGGGAGCTGTTTTTT
>.|TRBJ2-7|TRBV20-1|15|TRBD2
CSARGTSGSGREQYF
TGCAGTGCTAGGGGGACTAGCGGTTCCGGACGCGAGCAGTACTTC
>few|TRBJ2-7|TRBV6-5|16|TRBD2
CASSYSGLAGTYEQYF
TGTGCCAGCAGTTATAGCGGACTAGCGGGTACCTACGAGCAGTACTTC
>.|TRBJ2-7|TRBV27|18|TRBD2
CASSLRAQPGTRSYEQYF
TGTGCCAGCAGTCTTAGAGCCCAACCCGGGACTAGGTCATACGAGCAGTACTTC
>.|TRBJ2-5|TRBV7-3|15|.
CASSLRGDGKETQYF
TGTGCCAGCAGCTTAAGGGGGGATGGGAAGGAGACCCAGTACTTC
>.|TRBJ2-1|TRBV20-1|13|.
CSASLQIQETQFF
TGCAGTGCTAGTCTCCAGATTCAAGAGACCCAGTTCTTC
>many|TRBJ2-1|TRBV12-3/TRBV12-4|13|.
CASSVGPLNEQFF
TGTGCCAGCAGTGTCGGGCCCCTAAATGAGCAGTTCTTC
>.|TRBJ2-5|TRBV2|12|TRBD1
CASTDRDETQYF
TGTGCCAGCACCGACAGGGACGAGACCCAGTACTTC
>.|TRBJ1-2|TRBV7-2|15|.
CASSFAGSPNYGYTF
TGTGCCAGCAGCTTCGCAGGCAGCCCTAACTATGGCTACACCTTC
>.|TRBJ2-5|TRBV3-1|12|.
CASSHGLETQYF
TGTGCCAGCAGCCACGGGTTGGAGACCCAGTACTTC
>.|TRBJ1-1|TRBV5-1|14|.
CASSFARGRAEAFF
TGCGCCAGCAGCTTCGCCAGGGGACGGGCCGAAGCTTTCTTT
>.|TRBJ2-5|TRBV29-1|16|TRBD2
CSAEPSLAGAQETQYF
TGCAGCGCCGAACCCAGTCTAGCGGGAGCCCAAGAGACCCAGTACTTC
>.|TRBJ1-1|TRBV20-1|8|.
CSATGAFF
TGCAGTGCGACTGGAGCTTTCTTT
>.|TRBJ1-1|TRBV9|16|TRBD1
CASSANSGQGVAEAFF
TGTGCCAGCAGCGCAAACTCTGGACAGGGAGTAGCTGAAGCTTTCTTT
>once|TRBJ1-4|TRBV12-3/TRBV12-4|14|TRBD1
CASSLGWDSGELFF
TGTGCCAGCAGTTTGGGTTGGGACAGTGGGGAACTGTTTTTT
>.|TRBJ1-2|TRBV20-1|10|.
CSVGGTGYTF
TGCAGTGTTGGGGGGACTGGCTACACCTTC
>few|TRBJ2-7|TRBV28|12|TRBD1
CASTTGSYEQYF
TGTGCCAGCACGACAGGGTCCTACGAGCAGTACTTC
>few|TRBJ2-7|TRBV7-2|15|TRBD2
CASSRNSGRRNEQYF
TGTGCCAGCAGCAGAAATAGCGGGAGGAGGAACGAGCAGTACTTC
>.|TRBJ2-3|TRBV20-1|17|TRBD2
CSASFAGGPSGTDTQYF
TGCAGTGCTAGCTTTGCGGGAGGCCCCTCGGGCACAGATACGCAGTATTTT
>.|TRBJ2-3|TRBV7-9|14|TRBD2
CASRESGSSDTQYF
TGTGCCAGCAGAGAAAGCGGGAGTTCGGATACGCAGTATTTT
>many|TRBJ2-7|TRBV4-3|16|TRBD1
CASSQESGTGGGEQYF
TGCGCCAGCAGCCAAGAATCGGGGACAGGGGGTGGTGAGCAGTACTTC
>few|TRBJ2-5|TRBV3-1|16|TRBD1
CASSQEGQGWQETQYF
TGTGCCAGCAGCCAAGAGGGACAGGGGTGGCAAGAGACCCAGTACTTC
>.|TRBJ1-2|TRBV28|15|TRBD1
CASTPLDREGNGYTF
TGTGCCAGCACCCCCTTGGACAGGGAAGGAAATGGCTACACCTTC
>many|TRBJ2-7|TRBV4-2|13|.
CASSQPGSDEQYF
TGTGCCAGCAGCCAACCGGGATCCGACGAGCAGTACTTC
>few|TRBJ1-6|TRBV14|15|.
CASSQGQGSNSPLHF
TGTGCCAGCAGCCAAGGGCAGGGCAGCAATTCACCCCTCCACTTT
>few|TRBJ1-1|TRBV3-1|12|.
CASSPFEGKAFF
TGTGCCAGCAGCCCCTTCGAGGGGAAAGCTTTCTTT
>.|TRBJ2-7|TRBV7-2|15|.
CASSFAVGGAYEHYF
TGTGCCAGCAGCTTCGCTGTCGGAGGAGCGTATGAGCATTACTTC
>.|TRBJ1-1|TRBV6-2/TRBV6-3|17|TRBD1
CTSSYGPMDRVGTEAFF
TGTACCAGCAGTTACGGGCCCATGGACAGGGTAGGGACTGAAGCTTTCTTT
>many|TRBJ2-7|TRBV29-1|13|.
CSVVEANPYEQYF
TGCAGCGTTGTGGAAGCGAACCCCTACGAGCAGTACTTC
>few|TRBJ2-7|TRBV7-2|14|TRBD2
CASTQGLAESEQYF
TGTGCCAGCACCCAGGGACTAGCGGAGAGCGAGCAGTACTTC
>.|TRBJ2-1|TRBV6-6|14|.
CASKDSEGYNEQFF
TGTGCCAGCAAGGACAGCGAGGGGTACAATGAGCAGTTCTTC
>.|TRBJ2-7|TRBV20-1|14|TRBD2
CSAGGLAGRGEQYF
TGCAGTGCCGGGGGACTAGCGGGACGGGGGGAGCAGTACTTC
>.|TRBJ2-7|TRBV7-8|14|.
CASSKTGGPYEQYF
TGTGCCAGCAGCAAGACCGGGGGGCCCTACGAGCAGTACTTC
>many|TRBJ2-3|TRBV7-2|14|.
CASSQARSTDTQYF
TGTGCCAGCAGCCAAGCCCGGAGCACAGATACGCAGTATTTT
>many|TRBJ1-1|TRBV20-1|12|.
CSARNGDAEAFF
TGCAGTGCTAGAAACGGGGACGCTGAAGCTTTCTTT
>.|TRBJ2-1|TRBV18|14|TRBD1
CASSRGQGGNEQFF
TGTGCCAGCTCACGCGGACAGGGGGGGAATGAGCAGTTCTTC